This T cell receptor (beta chain) was recovered during a study of T cells in Graves' hyperthyroidism and ophthalmopathy. Germline CDR1 is MNHNS and CDR2 is SASEGT. CDR3 length equals 9 residues. V was trimmed by 11 bases and J by 3 bases, leaving 5 bases between them. Amplified regions were TCR beta CDR3 sequences from RNA transcripts. The HTBI set primed first-round TCR CDR3 RT-PCR. TCRdb itself ran the multiplex PCR reads through MiXCR, one entry per CDR3 protein. The table records approximately 480,000 distinct CDR3 sequences, less than 25% of them present only once. This clonotype occurred many times. Absence of ophthalmopathy progression within 18 months defined stable Graves' hyperthyroidism. Diagnoses were made from clinical symptoms, serum measures (thyroxine and TRAb), thyroid ultrasound and orbital computed tomography.

The sample consisted of blood. The clonotype originates from a man between 18 and 29 years old with Graves' hyperthyroidism. The gene calls are TRBV6-1 and TRBJ2-7; unclear D gene. The CDR3: CAGCYEQYF. The DNA for the CDR3 is TGTGCCGGGTGCTACGAGCAGTACTTC.